The clone carrying this TCR beta chain has just one count. Its target is not known. Germline V CDR1 and CDR2: MNHNS, SASEGT. Deletions cut 5 bases from V and 4 bases from J, with 15 bases between. The CDR3 totals 15 residues. RNA was isolated and reverse transcribed to cDNA, the sequencing template. Assay used: immunoSEQ multiplex PCR; TCRdb lists only in-frame clones, some missing. The sample lists some 22,000 clones, about 50% seen once, with around a third in the top ten. The sample comes from a study of CD8+ T cells in alopecia areata. Study observations and caveats: Scalp repertoires also include resident alphabeta T cells from normal skin. Affected scalp, especially in alopecia totalis/universalis, had a higher clonality than normal scalp did.

This chain uses TRBV6-1 with TRBJ1-5; possible D gene TRBD1, 5 bases. The sample consisted of NKG2D-high CD8+ T cells sorted from blood. The sequence came from a human donor with alopecia areata. The CDR3 nucleotides read TGTGCCAGCAGTTCCTTCCGGGACCGAAATCAGCCCCAGCATTTT. The encoded protein is CASSSFRDRNQPQHF.